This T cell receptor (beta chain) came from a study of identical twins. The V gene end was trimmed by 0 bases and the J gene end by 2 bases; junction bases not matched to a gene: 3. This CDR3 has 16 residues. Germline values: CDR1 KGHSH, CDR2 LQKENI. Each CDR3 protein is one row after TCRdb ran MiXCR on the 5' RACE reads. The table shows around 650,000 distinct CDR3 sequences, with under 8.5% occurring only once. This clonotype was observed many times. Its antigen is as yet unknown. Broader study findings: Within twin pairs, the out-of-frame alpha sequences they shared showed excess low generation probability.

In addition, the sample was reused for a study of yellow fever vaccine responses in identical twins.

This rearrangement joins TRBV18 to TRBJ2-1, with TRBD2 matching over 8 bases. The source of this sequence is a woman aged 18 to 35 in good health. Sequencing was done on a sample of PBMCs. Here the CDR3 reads CASSPPRGLAYNEQFF. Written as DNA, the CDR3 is TGTGCCAGCTCACCACCTAGGGGACTAGCCTACAATGAGCAGTTCTTC.